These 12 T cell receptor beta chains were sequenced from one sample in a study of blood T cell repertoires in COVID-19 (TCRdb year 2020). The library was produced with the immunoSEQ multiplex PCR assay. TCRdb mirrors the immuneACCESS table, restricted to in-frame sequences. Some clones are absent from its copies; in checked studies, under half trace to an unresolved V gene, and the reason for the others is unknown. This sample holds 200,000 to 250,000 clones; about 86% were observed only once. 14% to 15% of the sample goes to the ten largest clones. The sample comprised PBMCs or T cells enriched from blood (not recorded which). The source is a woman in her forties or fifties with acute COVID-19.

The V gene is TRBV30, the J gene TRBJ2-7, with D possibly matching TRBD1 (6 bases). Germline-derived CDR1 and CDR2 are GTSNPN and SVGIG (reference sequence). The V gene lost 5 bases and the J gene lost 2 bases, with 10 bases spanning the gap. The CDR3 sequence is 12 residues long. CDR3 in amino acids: CAWSTGPYEQYF. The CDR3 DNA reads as TGTGCCTGGTCGACAGGACCCTACGAGCAGTACTTC.

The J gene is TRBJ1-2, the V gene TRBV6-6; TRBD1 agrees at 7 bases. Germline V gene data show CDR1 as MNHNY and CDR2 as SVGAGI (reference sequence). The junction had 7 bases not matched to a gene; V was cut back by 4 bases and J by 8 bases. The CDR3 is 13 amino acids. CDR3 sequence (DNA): TGTGCCAGCAGTTCTAGGGGGCTGGGCGGCTACACCTTC. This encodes CASSSRGLGGYTF.

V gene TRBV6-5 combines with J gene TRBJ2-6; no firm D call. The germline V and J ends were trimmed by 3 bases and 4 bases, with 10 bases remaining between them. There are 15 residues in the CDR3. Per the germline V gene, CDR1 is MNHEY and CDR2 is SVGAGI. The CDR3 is CASSYSYRGANVLTF. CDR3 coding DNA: TGTGCCAGCAGTTATAGCTATCGGGGGGCCAACGTCCTGACTTTC.

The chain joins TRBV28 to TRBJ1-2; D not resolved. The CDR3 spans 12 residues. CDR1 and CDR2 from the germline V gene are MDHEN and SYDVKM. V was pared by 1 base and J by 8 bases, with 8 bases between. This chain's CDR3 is CASSLFPLGYTF. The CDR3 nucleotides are TGTGCCAGCAGTTTATTCCCCCTGGGCTACACCTTC.

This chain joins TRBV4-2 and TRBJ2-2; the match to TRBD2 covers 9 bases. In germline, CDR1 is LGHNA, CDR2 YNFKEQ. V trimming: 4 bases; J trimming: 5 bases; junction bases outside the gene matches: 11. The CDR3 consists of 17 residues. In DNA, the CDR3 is TGTGCCAGCAGCCCAGCTGGGCTAGCGGGATTAACCGGGGAGCTGTTTTTT. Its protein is CASSPAGLAGLTGELFF.

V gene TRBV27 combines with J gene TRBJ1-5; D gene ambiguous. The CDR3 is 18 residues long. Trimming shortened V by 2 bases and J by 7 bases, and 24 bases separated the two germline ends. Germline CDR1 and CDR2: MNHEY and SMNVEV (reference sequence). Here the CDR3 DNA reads TGTGCCAGCAGTTTAGGCCCCGCGGTCCGGCCATCTCGCCAGCCCCAGCATTTT. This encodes CASSLGPAVRPSRQPQHF.

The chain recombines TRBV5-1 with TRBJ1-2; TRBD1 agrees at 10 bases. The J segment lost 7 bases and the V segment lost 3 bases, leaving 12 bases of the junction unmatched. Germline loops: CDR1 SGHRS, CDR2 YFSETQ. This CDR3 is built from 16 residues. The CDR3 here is CASSSSTGTGVVGYTF. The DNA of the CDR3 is TGCGCCAGCAGCTCCTCCACCGGGACAGGGGTAGTTGGCTACACCTTC.

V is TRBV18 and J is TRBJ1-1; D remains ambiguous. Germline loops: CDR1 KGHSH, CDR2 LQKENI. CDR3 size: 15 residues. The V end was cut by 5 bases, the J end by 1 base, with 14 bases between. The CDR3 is CASSSNAGTNTEAFF. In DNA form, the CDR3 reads TGTGCCAGCTCATCTAACGCAGGAACGAACACTGAAGCTTTCTTT.

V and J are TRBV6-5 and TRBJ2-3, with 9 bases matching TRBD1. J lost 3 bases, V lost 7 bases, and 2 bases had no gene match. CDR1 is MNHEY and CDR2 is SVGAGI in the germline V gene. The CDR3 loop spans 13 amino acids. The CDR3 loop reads CASNGQGTDTQYF. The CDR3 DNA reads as TGTGCCAGCAACGGACAGGGGACAGATACGCAGTATTTT.

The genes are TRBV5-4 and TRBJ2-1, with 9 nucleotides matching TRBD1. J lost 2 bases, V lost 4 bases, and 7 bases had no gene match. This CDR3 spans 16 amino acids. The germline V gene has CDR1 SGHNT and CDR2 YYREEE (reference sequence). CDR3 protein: CASSRGRDRAYNEQFF. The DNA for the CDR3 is TGTGCCAGCAGCCGAGGCCGGGACAGGGCCTACAATGAGCAGTTCTTC.

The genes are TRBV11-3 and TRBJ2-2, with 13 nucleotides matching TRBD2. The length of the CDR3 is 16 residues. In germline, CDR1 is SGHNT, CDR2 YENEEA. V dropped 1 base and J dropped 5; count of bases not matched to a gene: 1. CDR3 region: CASSLGTSGSTGELFF. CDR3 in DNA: TGTGCCAGCAGCTTAGGGACTAGCGGGAGTACCGGGGAGCTGTTTTTT.

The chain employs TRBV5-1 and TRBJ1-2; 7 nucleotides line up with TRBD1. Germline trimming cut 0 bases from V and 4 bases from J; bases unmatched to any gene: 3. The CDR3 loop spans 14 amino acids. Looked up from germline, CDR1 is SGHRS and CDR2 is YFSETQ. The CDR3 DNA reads TGCGCCAGCAGCTTGGATGGGACAGCCTATGGCTACACCTTC. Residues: CASSLDGTAYGYTF.